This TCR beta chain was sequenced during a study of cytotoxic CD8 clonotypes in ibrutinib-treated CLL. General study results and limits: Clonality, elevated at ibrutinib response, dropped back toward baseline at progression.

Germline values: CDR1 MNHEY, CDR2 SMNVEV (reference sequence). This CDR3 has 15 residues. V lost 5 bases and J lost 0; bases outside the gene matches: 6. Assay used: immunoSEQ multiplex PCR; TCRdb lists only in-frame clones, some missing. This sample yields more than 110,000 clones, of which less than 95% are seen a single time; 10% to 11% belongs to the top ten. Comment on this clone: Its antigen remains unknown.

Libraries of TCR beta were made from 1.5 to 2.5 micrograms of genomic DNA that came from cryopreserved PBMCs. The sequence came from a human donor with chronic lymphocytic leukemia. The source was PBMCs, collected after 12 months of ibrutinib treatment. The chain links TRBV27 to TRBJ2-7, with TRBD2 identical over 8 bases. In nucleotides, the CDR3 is TGTGCCAGCAGTGGGGGGACTAGGAGCTCCTACGAGCAGTACTTC. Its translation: CASSGGTRSSYEQYF.